This TCR beta chain came from a study of control samples from healthy donors and cancer patients. The assay was immunoSEQ multiplex PCR, and TCRdb's table has in-frame clones only and misses some. The table lists 110,000 to 150,000 clones, approximately 88% of them singletons. The sequencing sample was made of blood. This TCR derives from a man under 40 in good health.

The CDR3 DNA follows: TGCGCCAGCAGCCCACAGGTCTCTCACGAGCAGTACTTC. Translating gives CASSPQVSHEQYF. This rearrangement joins TRBV4-3 to TRBJ2-7, with D possibly TRBD1 on 5 matching bases. This CDR3 has 13 residues. CDR1 and CDR2 (germline): LGHNA, YSLEER. Trimming stripped 4 bases from V and 5 bases from J, with 12 bases between.